This TCR beta chain was observed in a study of shared clonotypes between healthy human individuals. Study-level findings and limits: Generally, naive subsets came out with larger estimated richness than memory subsets. The four-donor shared clonotypes exceeded non-shared clonotypes in generation probability, with non-shared ones scoring lower.

In its sample, this clone was seen once. Its antigen is undetermined. V gave up 5 bases and J gave up 1 base, with 15 bases separating them. CDR1 and CDR2 from the germline V gene are SGHRS and YFSETQ. This CDR3 region has 15 residues. Splitting the CD4+ cells yielded a CD45RA+ naive subset and a CD45RA-negative memory subset. In the study's own analysis: Junction-only sequences without quality scores came from ImmunoSEQ, so filtering differed. The protocol was immunoSEQ multiplex PCR, while the TCRdb copy is restricted to in-frame clones and leaves out a portion. For V, J and clone size, that table is used; D and trimming come from the DNA. The table has about 1 million clones, more than 60% seen once.

The receptor was derived from a man aged 18 to 30 in good health. Source material: memory CD4+ T cells sorted from blood. This sample's subset: CD45RA-negative fraction. The rearrangement links TRBV5-1 to TRBJ1-1; a possible D gene is TRBD1 (6 bases). The CDR3 here is CASRGGWGQNTEAFF. The CDR3 coding sequence is TGCGCCAGCAGGGGAGGTTGGGGGCAGAACACTGAAGCTTTCTTT.